The 20 T cell receptor beta chains in this list originate from one sample, sequenced in a study of cytomegalovirus exposure and HLA in healthy donors. Both 60 Vbeta primers and 13 Jbeta primers went into the PCR. The data were produced by immunoSEQ multiplex PCR, yet TCRdb's version contains in-frame clones alone and is incomplete. The data contain 160,000 or so clones, 78% of them singletons. The sequencing input was PBMCs. The receptor set was obtained from a middle-aged woman in good health and CMV-seronegative.

In this sample, this clone turned up a few times. The gene calls are TRBV19 and TRBJ1-5, with TRBD1 as a possible D gene (5 bases). This CDR3 comprises 16 residues. V was shortened by 6 bases and J by 2 bases, with 17 bases between the two germline ends. Germline V CDR1 and CDR2: LNHDA, SQIVND (reference sequence). The CDR3 coding sequence is TGTGCCAGTAGGCCAGCGCAGGGAGGAGGCAATCAGCCCCAGCATTTT. Its protein is CASRPAQGGGNQPQHF. The full variable domain, with the rest looked up from reference TRBV19 and TRBJ1-5, is DGGITQSPKYLFRKEGQNVTLSCEQNLNHDAMYWYRQDPGQGLRLIYYSQIVNDFQKGDIAEGYSVSREKKESFPLTVTSAQKNPTAFYLCASRPAQGGGNQPQHFGDGTRLSIL.

On this clone: Other DNA sequences from this sample encode an identical CDR3 as well. This chain joins TRBV4-2 and TRBJ2-5; 7 nucleotides line up with TRBD1. V dropped 3 bases and J dropped 3; count of bases not matched to a gene: 4. Germline loops: CDR1 LGHNA, CDR2 YNFKEQ. The CDR3 loop spans 14 amino acids. CDR3 sequence (DNA): TGTGCCAGCAGCCAGCGACAGGGTAAAGAGACCCAGTACTTC. It is translated as CASSQRQGKETQYF.

The chain joins TRBV7-3 to TRBJ2-7, with TRBD1 identical over 8 bases. This CDR3 comprises 13 residues. The germline V gene encodes CDR1 SGHTA and CDR2 FQGTGA. Losses at the gene ends were 4 bases for V and 3 bases for J; bases not matched to a gene: 2. The chain's CDR3 is CASSSTGGYEQYF. The CDR3 DNA reads as TGTGCCAGCAGCTCCACAGGGGGCTACGAGCAGTACTTC.

This clone was picked up a small number of times. The chain has TRBV5-1 and TRBJ1-6; tentatively, D is TRBD1 (6 bases). The length of the CDR3 is 15 residues. Germline V gene sequence: CDR1 SGHRS, CDR2 YFSETQ. Trimming cost V 1 base and J 7 bases, with 12 bases left between them. Written as DNA, the CDR3 is TGCGCCAGCAGCTTGAACAGGGAAAACAATTCACCCCTCCACTTT. Its protein product is CASSLNRENNSPLHF.

The CDR3 sequence: CASSHRMDRIDTGELFF. CDR3 in DNA: TGCGCCAGCAGCCATCGAATGGACAGGATCGACACCGGGGAGCTGTTTTTT. The rearrangement joins TRBV4-1 to TRBJ2-2; TRBD1 matches at 7 bases. The J segment lost 3 bases and the V segment lost 3 bases, leaving 10 bases of the junction unmatched. The germline gives CDR1 MGHRA, CDR2 YSYEKL. The CDR3 extends over 17 amino acids.

The rearrangement joins TRBV11-1 to TRBJ2-1, with 10 positions matching TRBD2. Trimming cost V 10 bases and J 3 bases; bases outside gene matches: 9. The CDR3 has 15 residues. CDR1 is SGHAT, CDR2 FQDESV, per germline (reference sequence). In DNA form, the CDR3 reads TGTGCCACAAGCCTGAGGACTAGCGGCTACAATGAGCAGTTCTTC. It yields the protein CATSLRTSGYNEQFF.

The chain employs TRBV11-2 and TRBJ2-2; TRBD1 matches at 8 bases. Trimming cost V 1 base and J 6 bases; bases outside gene matches: 4. Germline-derived CDR1 and CDR2 are SGHAT and FQNNGV. The CDR3 loop spans 15 amino acids. The CDR3 region is CASSLGDRLAGELFF. CDR3 sequence (DNA): TGTGCCAGCAGCTTAGGGGACAGGCTCGCCGGGGAGCTGTTTTTT.

The chain couples TRBV6-6 to TRBJ1-6; TRBD1 is a possible D gene (6 bases). There are 13 residues in the CDR3. From germline, CDR1 is MNHNY and CDR2 SVGAGI (reference sequence). V shed 5 bases and J shed 11 bases, with 13 bases lying between them. Written as DNA, the CDR3 is TGTGCCAGCAGTCAGGGGCTGGTCCCACCCCTCCACTTT. Translating it yields CASSQGLVPPLHF.

The chain couples TRBV19 to TRBJ1-2, with 7 bases aligning to TRBD1. CDR1 LNHDA and CDR2 SQIVND come from the germline V gene (reference sequence). The V gene end was trimmed by 7 bases and the J gene end by 4 bases; junction bases not matched to a gene: 3. The CDR3 extends over 12 amino acids. CDR3 in amino acids: CASKGQLYGYTF. In nucleotides, the CDR3 is TGTGCCAGTAAGGGACAGCTCTATGGCTACACCTTC.

J is TRBJ2-1 and V is TRBV5-4; D unresolved. The CDR3 has 13 amino acids. V gave up 0 bases and J gave up 5 bases, with 6 bases separating them. The V gene's germline CDR1 is SGHNT and CDR2 YYREEE (reference sequence). CDR3 amino acids: CASSLDEDNEQFF. The CDR3 bases are TGTGCCAGCAGCTTGGACGAGGACAATGAGCAGTTCTTC. Variable domain in full (rest from reference TRBV5-4 and TRBJ2-1): ETGVTQSPTHLIKTRGQQVTLRCSSQSGHNTVSWYQQALGQGPQFIFQYYREEENGRGNFPPRFSGLQFPNYSSELNVNALELDDSALYLCASSLDEDNEQFFGPGTRLTVL.

This clone was observed a few times. The chain recombines TRBV5-8 with TRBJ1-1, with TRBD1 as a possible D gene (5 bases). Germline V gene data show CDR1 as SGHTS and CDR2 as YDEGEE. The CDR3 has 15 residues. Trimming removed 0 bases from V and 3 bases from J, with 12 bases in between. CDR3 amino acids: CASSLARATYTEAFF. Here the CDR3 DNA reads TGTGCCAGCAGCTTGGCCAGGGCCACTTACACTGAAGCTTTCTTT.

J is TRBJ1-5 and V is TRBV28; D is unclear. Germline loops: CDR1 MDHEN, CDR2 SYDVKM. This CDR3 has 18 residues. Trimming took off 3 bases at V and 1 base at J, with 19 bases between the two ends. Written as DNA, the CDR3 is TGTGCCAGCAGTTTGTCCCTGGATCGGGTAATAAGCAATCAGCCCCAGCATTTT. It codes for CASSLSLDRVISNQPQHF.

V usage is TRBV29-1 and J usage is TRBJ2-3; 7 bases align to TRBD2. V lost 4 bases and J lost 0; bases outside the gene matches: 4. Germline CDR1 is SQVTM and CDR2 is ANQGSEA. The CDR3 loop spans 14 amino acids. DNA for the CDR3: TGCAGCGTTGGGGGGACTACTAGCACAGATACGCAGTATTTT. Amino acid sequence: CSVGGTTSTDTQYF.

There are a few counts of this clone. The chain links TRBV7-9 to TRBJ2-7; no clear D gene. Deletions cut 3 bases from V and 4 bases from J, with 4 bases between. Germline V gene data show CDR1 as SEHNR and CDR2 as FQNEAQ (reference sequence). The CDR3 runs to 11 residues. Here the CDR3 DNA reads TGTGCCAGCAGCTTGGAGTACGAGCAGTACTTC. Amino acids: CASSLEYEQYF.

The V call is TRBV28, the J call TRBJ1-2; TRBD1 agrees at 10 bases. Germline loops: CDR1 MDHEN, CDR2 SYDVKM. V was pared by 6 bases and J by 3 bases, with 7 bases of the junction left unmatched. The CDR3 consists of 15 residues. The CDR3 spells CASSRPGTGDYGYTF. The CDR3 region has the DNA TGTGCCAGCAGCCGCCCCGGGACAGGGGACTATGGCTACACCTTC.

This clone was counted a single time. V is TRBV2 and J is TRBJ1-6, with 10 bases that match TRBD1. The CDR3 contains 17 residues. The ends lost 6 bases at V and 10 bases at J; junction bases unmatched: 15. In germline, CDR1 is SNHLY, CDR2 FYNNEI. CDR3 coding DNA: TGTGCCAGCAGCTTTTCGACAGGGGGCGGCTTCAGGTCACCCCTCCACTTT. Translated, it gives CASSFSTGGGFRSPLHF. Using reference TRBV2 and TRBJ1-6 for the parts outside the CDR3, the full variable domain is EPEVTQTPSHQVTQMGQEVILRCVPISNHLYFYWYRQILGQKVEFLVSFYNNEISEKSEIFDDQFSVERPDGSNFTLKIRSTKLEDSAMYFCASSFSTGGGFRSPLHFGNGTRLTVT.

The rearrangement links TRBV19 to TRBJ1-2, with 7 nucleotides matching TRBD1. The germline CDR1 and CDR2 sequences are LNHDA and SQIVND (reference sequence). Unmatched junction bases numbered 9, after V lost 3 bases and J lost 8 bases. This CDR3 has 14 amino acids. In DNA, the CDR3 is TGTGCCAGTAGTATGGATAGGGGGCAGGGCGGCTACACCTTC. The encoded protein is CASSMDRGQGGYTF. Full variable domain (missing parts from reference TRBV19 and TRBJ1-2): DGGITQSPKYLFRKEGQNVTLSCEQNLNHDAMYWYRQDPGQGLRLIYYSQIVNDFQKGDIAEGYSVSREKKESFPLTVTSAQKNPTAFYLCASSMDRGQGGYTFGSGTRLTVV.

The gene calls are TRBV21-1 and TRBJ1-4; the table's D call TRBD1 went unverified against the DNA. TRBV21-1 is a known pseudogene. CDR3 length: 15 amino acids. CDR3 DNA sequence: TGTGCCAGCAGCAAGAGGACAGAAGCGAATGAAAAACTGTTTTTT. Its protein is CASSKRTEANEKLFF.

This clone occurred a few times. The chain combines TRBV27 with TRBJ2-1; 16 bases map to TRBD2. With V trimmed by 3 bases and J by 7 bases, 6 bases remained unmatched. The CDR3 has 17 residues. Germline V gene lookup returns CDR1 MNHEY and CDR2 SMNVEV (reference sequence). The CDR3 loop reads CASSFGTSGGAMNEQFF. In nucleotides, the CDR3 is TGTGCCAGCAGTTTTGGGACTAGCGGGGGGGCGATGAATGAGCAGTTCTTC.

This clone occurred a few times. The V call is TRBV15, the J call TRBJ1-2; D call uncertain. CDR1 and CDR2 from the germline V gene are LNHNV and YYDKDF (reference sequence). V dropped 0 bases and J dropped 7 bases, with 12 bases sitting between them. The CDR3 extends over 14 amino acids. Here the CDR3 DNA reads TGTGCCACCAGCAGAGATAGAGGGCCGAGTGGCTACACCTTC. Translation: CATSRDRGPSGYTF. Supplemented by reference TRBV15 and TRBJ1-2, the full variable domain reads DAMVIQNPRYQVTQFGKPVTLSCSQTLNHNVMYWYQQKSSQAPKLLFHYYDKDFNNEADTPDNFQSRRPNTSFCFLDIRSPGLGDTAMYLCATSRDRGPSGYTFGSGTRLTVV.